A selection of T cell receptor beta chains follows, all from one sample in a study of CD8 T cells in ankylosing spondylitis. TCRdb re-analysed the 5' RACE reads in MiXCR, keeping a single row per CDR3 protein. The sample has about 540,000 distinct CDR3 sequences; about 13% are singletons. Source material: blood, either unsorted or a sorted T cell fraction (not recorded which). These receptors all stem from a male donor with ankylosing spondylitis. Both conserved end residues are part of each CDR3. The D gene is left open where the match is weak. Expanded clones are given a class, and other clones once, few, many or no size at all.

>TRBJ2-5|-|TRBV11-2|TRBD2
CASSLGLAGSRETQYF
TGTGCCAGCAGCTTAGGACTAGCGGGATCCAGGGAGACCCAGTACTTC
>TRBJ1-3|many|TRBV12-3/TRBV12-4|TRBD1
CASRLPGGGNTIYF
TGTGCCAGCAGACTTCCAGGGGGTGGAAACACCATATATTTT
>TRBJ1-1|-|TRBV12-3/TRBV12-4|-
CASTWTLNTEAFF
TGTGCCAGCACCTGGACTTTGAACACTGAAGCTTTCTTT
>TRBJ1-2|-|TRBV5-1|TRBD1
CASSGAYGTGGDYGYTF
TGCGCCAGCAGCGGTGCGTACGGGACAGGGGGTGACTATGGCTACACCTTC
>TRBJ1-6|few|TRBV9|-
CASSATSYSDSPLHF
TGTGCCAGCAGCGCTACAAGCTACTCTGATTCACCCCTCCACTTT
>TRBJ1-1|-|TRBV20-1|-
CSVQGLGTEAFF
TGCAGTGTCCAGGGGTTGGGCACTGAAGCTTTCTTT
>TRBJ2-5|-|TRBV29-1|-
CSVETGETQYF
TGCAGCGTTGAAACAGGAGAGACCCAGTACTTC
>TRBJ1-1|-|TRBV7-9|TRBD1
CASSRQGATEAFF
TGTGCCAGCAGCCGTCAGGGGGCCACTGAAGCTTTCTTT
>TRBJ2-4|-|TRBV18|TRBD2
CASSSGLAGGPSINIQYF
TGTGCCAGCTCATCCGGACTAGCGGGAGGGCCAAGTATAAACATTCAGTACTTC
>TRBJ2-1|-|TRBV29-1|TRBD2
CSVVGGRGTYNEQFF
TGCAGCGTTGTTGGCGGGAGGGGGACCTACAATGAGCAGTTCTTC
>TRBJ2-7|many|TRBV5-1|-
CASSEATVRYEQYF
TGCGCCAGCAGCGAAGCGACAGTCAGATACGAGCAGTACTTC
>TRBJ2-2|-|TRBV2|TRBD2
CASRTSGRRNTGELFF
TGTGCCAGCAGGACTAGCGGGAGACGGAACACCGGGGAGCTGTTTTTT
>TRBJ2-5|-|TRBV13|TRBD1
CASTTSRDRVGETQYF
TGTGCCAGCACCACCTCGAGGGACAGGGTAGGGGAGACCCAGTACTTC
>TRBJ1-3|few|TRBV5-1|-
CASSSGTRPSGNTIYF
TGCGCCAGCAGCTCAGGGACGCGACCCTCTGGAAACACCATATATTTT
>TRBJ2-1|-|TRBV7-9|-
CASRKGQGATYNEQFF
TGTGCCAGCAGAAAAGGACAAGGGGCTACCTACAATGAGCAGTTCTTC
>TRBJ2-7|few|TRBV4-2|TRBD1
CASSPGQGVSYEQYF
TGTGCCAGCAGCCCGGGACAGGGGGTATCCTACGAGCAGTACTTC
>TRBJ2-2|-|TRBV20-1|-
CSALIGGPDTGELFF
TGCAGTGCTCTTATAGGTGGCCCGGACACCGGGGAGCTGTTTTTT
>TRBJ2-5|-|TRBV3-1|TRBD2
CASSQEGGQETQYF
TGTGCCAGCAGCCAAGAGGGGGGGCAAGAGACCCAGTACTTC
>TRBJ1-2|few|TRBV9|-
CASSVENLPYGYTF
TGTGCCAGCAGCGTAGAAAACCTCCCTTATGGCTACACCTTC
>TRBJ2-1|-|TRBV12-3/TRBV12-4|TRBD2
CASSLSGTHNEQFF
TGTGCCAGCAGTCTGAGCGGGACCCACAATGAGCAGTTCTTC
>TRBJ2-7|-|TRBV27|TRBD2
CASSSSGVSYEQYF
TGTGCCAGCAGCTCAAGCGGGGTCTCCTACGAGCAGTACTTC
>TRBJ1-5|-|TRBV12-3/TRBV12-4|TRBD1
CASKQGGGNQPQHF
TGTGCCAGCAAACAGGGGGGTGGCAATCAGCCCCAGCATTTT
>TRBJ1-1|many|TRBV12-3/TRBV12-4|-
CASSRLSENTEAFF
TGTGCCAGCAGTCGACTATCAGAGAACACTGAAGCTTTCTTT
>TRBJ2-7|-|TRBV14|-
CASSQVSTLTPQYF
TGTGCCAGCAGCCAAGTTAGCACCCTTACACCCCAGTACTTC
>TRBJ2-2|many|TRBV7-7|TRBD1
CASTVGTGDGGELFF
TGTGCCAGCACCGTAGGGACAGGGGATGGCGGGGAGCTGTTTTTT
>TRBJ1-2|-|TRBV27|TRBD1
CASSFRDRGRGYTF
TGTGCCAGCAGTTTCCGGGACAGGGGGCGAGGCTACACCTTC
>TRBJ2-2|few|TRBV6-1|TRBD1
CASSEGTGGAGELFF
TGTGCCAGCAGTGAAGGGACAGGGGGCGCCGGGGAGCTGTTTTTT
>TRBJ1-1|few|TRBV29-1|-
CSVGRQSTEAFF
TGCAGCGTTGGACGTCAATCCACTGAAGCTTTCTTT
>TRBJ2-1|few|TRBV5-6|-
CASSLLGSRGIDNEQFF
TGTGCCAGCAGCTTGCTTGGGAGCCGGGGCATTGACAATGAGCAGTTCTTC
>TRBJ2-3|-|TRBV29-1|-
CSTPGAAADTSTDTQYF
TGCAGCACCCCAGGGGCGGCGGCAGATACTAGCACAGATACGCAGTATTTT
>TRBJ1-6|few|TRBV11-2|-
CASSPSGDNSPLHF
TGTGCCAGCAGCCCTTCTGGGGACAATTCACCCCTCCACTTT
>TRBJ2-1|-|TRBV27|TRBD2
CASRTSGYYNEQFF
TGTGCCAGCAGGACTAGCGGGTACTACAATGAGCAGTTCTTC
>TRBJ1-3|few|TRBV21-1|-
CASSPRIGNTIYF
TGTGCCAGCAGCCCACGAATAGGAAACACCATATATTTT
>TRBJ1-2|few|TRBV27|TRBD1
CASSFLPGQGAGGYTF
TGTGCCAGCAGTTTCCTCCCGGGACAGGGGGCTGGTGGCTACACCTTC
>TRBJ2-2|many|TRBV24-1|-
CATSDPTAANTGELFF
TGTGCCACCAGTGATCCAACCGCAGCGAACACCGGGGAGCTGTTTTTT
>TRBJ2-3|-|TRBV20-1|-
CSAPRQASTDTQYF
TGCAGTGCTCCCCGACAGGCGTCCACAGATACGCAGTATTTT
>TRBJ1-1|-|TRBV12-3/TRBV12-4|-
CASTSGSEAFF
TGTGCCAGCACCTCAGGGTCAGAAGCTTTCTTT
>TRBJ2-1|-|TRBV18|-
CASSFAFNEQFF
TGTGCCAGCTCATTTGCCTTCAATGAGCAGTTCTTC
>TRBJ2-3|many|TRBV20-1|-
CSATGPSTDTQYF
TGCAGTGCTACCGGACCTAGCACAGATACGCAGTATTTT
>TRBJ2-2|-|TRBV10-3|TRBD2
CAISDSGRNAHTGELFF
TGTGCCATCAGTGATAGCGGGAGAAACGCTCACACCGGGGAGCTGTTTTTT